The subject of this entry is one TCR beta chain. Libraries were prepared by immunoSEQ multiplex PCR; TCRdb keeps only in-frame clonotypes and omits some of them. This sample carries roughly 810,000 clones, about 96% of them seen once, and the ten largest clones take less than 0.25%. The data are from a study of shared clonotypes between healthy human individuals. Study details: Each donor had three CD4 naive, three CD4 memory, two CD8 naive and one CD8 memory plate.

Naive CD8 cells comprised CD45RO-negative, CCR7-positively selected cells, excluding terminally differentiated effector memory CD45RA+ cells. Germline V gene lookup returns CDR1 MGHRA and CDR2 YSYEKL. This CDR3 is 17 amino acids long. V lost 2 bases and J lost 4; bases outside the gene matches: 9. The chain recombines TRBV4-1 with TRBJ2-3, with 10 bases matching TRBD1. This sequence was found in a man aged 30 to 45 in good health. The sample taken for sequencing was naive CD8+ T cells sorted from blood. CDR3 nucleotides: TGCGCCAGCAGCCAATTGCACGGGACAGGGGTGCCAGATACGCAGTATTTT. Translation gives CASSQLHGTGVPDTQYF.